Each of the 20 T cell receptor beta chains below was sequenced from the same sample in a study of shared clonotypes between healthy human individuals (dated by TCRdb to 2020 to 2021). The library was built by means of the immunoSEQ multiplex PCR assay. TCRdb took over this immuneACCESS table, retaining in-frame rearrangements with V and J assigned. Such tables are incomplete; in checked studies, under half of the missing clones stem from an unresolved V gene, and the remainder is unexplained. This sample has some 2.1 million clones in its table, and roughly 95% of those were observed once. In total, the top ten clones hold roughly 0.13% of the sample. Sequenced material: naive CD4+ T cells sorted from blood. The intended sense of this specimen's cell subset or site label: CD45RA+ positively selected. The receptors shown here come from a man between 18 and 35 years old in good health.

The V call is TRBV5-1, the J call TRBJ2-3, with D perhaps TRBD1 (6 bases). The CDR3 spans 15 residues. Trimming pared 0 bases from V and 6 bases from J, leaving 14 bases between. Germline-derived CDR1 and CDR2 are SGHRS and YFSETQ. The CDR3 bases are TGCGCCAGCAGCTTGGTGGGACAAAACGGGGATACGCAGTATTTT. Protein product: CASSLVGQNGDTQYF.

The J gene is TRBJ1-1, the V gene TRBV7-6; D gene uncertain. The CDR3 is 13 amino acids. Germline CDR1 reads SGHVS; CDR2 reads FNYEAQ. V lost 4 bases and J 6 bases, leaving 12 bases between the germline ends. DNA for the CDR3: TGTGCCAGCAGCTCCCAGGAGTCCTCTGAAGCTTTCTTT. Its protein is CASSSQESSEAFF.

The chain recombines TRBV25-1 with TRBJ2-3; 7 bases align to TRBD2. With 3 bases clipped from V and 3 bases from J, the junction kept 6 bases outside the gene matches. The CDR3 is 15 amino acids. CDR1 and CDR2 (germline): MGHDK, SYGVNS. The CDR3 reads CASSEFRGETDTQYF. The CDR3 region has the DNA TGTGCCAGCAGTGAGTTTCGGGGGGAGACAGATACGCAGTATTTT.

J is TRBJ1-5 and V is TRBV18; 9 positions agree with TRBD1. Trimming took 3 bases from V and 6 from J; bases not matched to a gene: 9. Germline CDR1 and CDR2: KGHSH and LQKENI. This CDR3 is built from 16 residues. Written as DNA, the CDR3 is TGTGCCAGCTCACCTTTGGGACAGGGCGATGGTCAGCCCCAGCATTTT. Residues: CASSPLGQGDGQPQHF.

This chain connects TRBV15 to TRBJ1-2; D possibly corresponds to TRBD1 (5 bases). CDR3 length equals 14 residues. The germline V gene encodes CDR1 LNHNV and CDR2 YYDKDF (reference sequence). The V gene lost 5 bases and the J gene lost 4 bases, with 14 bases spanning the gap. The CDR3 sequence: CATSPQTGTYGYTF. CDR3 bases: TGTGCCACCAGCCCGCAGACCGGGACCTATGGCTACACCTTC.

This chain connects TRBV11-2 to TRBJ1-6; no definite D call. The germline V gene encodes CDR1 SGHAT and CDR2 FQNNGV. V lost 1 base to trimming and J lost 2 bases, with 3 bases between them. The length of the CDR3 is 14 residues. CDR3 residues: CASSLGAYNSPLHF. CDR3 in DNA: TGTGCCAGCAGCTTAGGGGCCTATAATTCACCCCTCCACTTT.

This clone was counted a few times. CDR3 loop: CASSRKDRDVLTLHF. DNA for the CDR3: TGTGCCAGCAGCCGGAAGGACAGGGATGTCCTCACCCTCCACTTT. The chain uses TRBV6-1 and TRBJ1-6; 8 bases align to TRBD1. The CDR3 is made up of 15 amino acids. The germline gives CDR1 MNHNS, CDR2 SASEGT. Trimming at V came to 6 bases and at J to 14 bases, leaving 15 bases not matched to a gene.

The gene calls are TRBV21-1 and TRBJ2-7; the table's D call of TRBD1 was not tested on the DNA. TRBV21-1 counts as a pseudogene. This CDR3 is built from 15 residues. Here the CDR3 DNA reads TGTGCCAGCAGCAATCAGGGGGCTGCGTCCTACGAGCAGTACTTC. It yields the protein CASSNQGAASYEQYF.

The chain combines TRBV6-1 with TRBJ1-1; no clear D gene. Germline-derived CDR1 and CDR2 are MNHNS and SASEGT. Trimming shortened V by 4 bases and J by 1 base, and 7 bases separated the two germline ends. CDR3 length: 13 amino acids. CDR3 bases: TGTGCCAGCAGTGCAACAGAGAACACTGAAGCTTTCTTT. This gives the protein CASSATENTEAFF.

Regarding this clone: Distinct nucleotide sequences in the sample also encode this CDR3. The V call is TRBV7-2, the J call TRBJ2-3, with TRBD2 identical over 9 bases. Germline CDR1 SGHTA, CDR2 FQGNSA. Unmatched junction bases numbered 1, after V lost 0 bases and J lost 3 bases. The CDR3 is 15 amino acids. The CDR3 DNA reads TGTGCCAGCAGCTTAGCGCTAGCGGGGACAGATACGCAGTATTTT. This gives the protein CASSLALAGTDTQYF.

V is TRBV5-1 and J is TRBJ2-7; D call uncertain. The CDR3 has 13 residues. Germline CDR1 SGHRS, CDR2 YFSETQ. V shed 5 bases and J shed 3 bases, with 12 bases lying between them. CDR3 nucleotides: TGCGCCAGCAGTTTGAACCCGGACTACGAGCAGTACTTC. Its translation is CASSLNPDYEQYF.

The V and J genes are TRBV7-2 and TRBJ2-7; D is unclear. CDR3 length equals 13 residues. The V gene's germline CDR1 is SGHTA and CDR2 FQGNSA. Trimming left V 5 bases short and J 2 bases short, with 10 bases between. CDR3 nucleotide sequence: TGTGCCAGCAGCCCACGTGGCACCTACGAGCAGTACTTC. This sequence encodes CASSPRGTYEQYF.

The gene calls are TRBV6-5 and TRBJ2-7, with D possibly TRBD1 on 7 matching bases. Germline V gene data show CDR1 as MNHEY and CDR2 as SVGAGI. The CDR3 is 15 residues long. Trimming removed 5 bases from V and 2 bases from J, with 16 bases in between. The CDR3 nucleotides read TGTGCCAGCAGTGCACGGACAGGAGGGGCCTACGAGCAGTACTTC. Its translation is CASSARTGGAYEQYF.

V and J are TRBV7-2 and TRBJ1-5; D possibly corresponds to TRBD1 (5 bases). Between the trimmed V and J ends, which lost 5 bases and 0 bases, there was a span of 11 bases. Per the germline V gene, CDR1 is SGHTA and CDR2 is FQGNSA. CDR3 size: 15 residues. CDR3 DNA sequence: TGTGCCAGCAGCCAGACAGCTTATAGCAATCAGCCCCAGCATTTT. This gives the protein CASSQTAYSNQPQHF. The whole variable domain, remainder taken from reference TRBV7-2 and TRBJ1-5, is GAGVSQSPSNKVTEKGKDVELRCDPISGHTALYWYRQSLGQGLEFLIYFQGNSAPDKSGLPSDRFSAERTGGSVSTLTIQRTQQEDSAVYLCASSQTAYSNQPQHFGDGTRLSIL.

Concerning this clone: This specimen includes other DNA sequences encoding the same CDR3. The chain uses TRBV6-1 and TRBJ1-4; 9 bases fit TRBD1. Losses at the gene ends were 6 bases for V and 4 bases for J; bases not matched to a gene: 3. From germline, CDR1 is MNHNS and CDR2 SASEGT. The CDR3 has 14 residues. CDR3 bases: TGTGCCAGCAGCGGGACAGGGATTAATGAAAAACTGTTTTTT. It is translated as CASSGTGINEKLFF.

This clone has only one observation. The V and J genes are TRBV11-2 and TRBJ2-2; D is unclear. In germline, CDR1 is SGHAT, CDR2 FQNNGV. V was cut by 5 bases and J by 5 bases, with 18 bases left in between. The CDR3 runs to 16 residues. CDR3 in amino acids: CASSPAPNRATGELFF. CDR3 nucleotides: TGTGCCAGCAGCCCGGCTCCCAACCGAGCAACCGGGGAGCTGTTTTTT. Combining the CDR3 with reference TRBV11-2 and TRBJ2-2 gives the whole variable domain EAGVAQSPRYKIIEKRQSVAFWCNPISGHATLYWYQQILGQGPKLLIQFQNNGVVDDSQLPKDRFSAERLKGVDSTLKIQPAKLEDSAVYLCASSPAPNRATGELFFGEGSRLTVL.

The CDR3 protein is CASSSSVETQYF. Here the CDR3 DNA reads TGTGCCAGCAGTTCTAGCGTGGAGACCCAGTACTTC. The V call is TRBV6-5, the J call TRBJ2-5, with a possible D match to TRBD2 (6 bases). This CDR3 region has 12 residues. V lost 4 bases and J lost 5, with 8 bases in between. CDR1 is MNHEY, CDR2 SVGAGI, per germline.

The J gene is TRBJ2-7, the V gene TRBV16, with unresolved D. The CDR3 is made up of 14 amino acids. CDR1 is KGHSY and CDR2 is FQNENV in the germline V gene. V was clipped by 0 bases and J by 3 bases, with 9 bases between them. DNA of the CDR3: TGTGCCAGCAGCCAATCTGCGAATGGCTACGAGCAGTACTTC. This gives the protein CASSQSANGYEQYF.

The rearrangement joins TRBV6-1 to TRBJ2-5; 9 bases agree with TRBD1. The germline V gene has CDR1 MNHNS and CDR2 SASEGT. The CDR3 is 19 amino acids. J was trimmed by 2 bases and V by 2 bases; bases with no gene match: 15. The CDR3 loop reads CASSEFRMASGTGQETQYF. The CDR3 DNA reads TGTGCCAGCAGTGAATTCCGAATGGCCTCCGGGACAGGGCAAGAGACCCAGTACTTC.

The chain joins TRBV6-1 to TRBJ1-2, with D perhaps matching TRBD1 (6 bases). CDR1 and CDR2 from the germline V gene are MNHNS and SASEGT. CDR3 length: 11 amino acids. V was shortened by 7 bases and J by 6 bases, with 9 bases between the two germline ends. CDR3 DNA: TGTGCCAGCATCGGGGACAATGGCTACACCTTC. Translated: CASIGDNGYTF.